The 32 T cell receptor beta chains presented below share a single source sample, sequenced in a study of shared clonotypes between healthy human individuals. Sequenced by immunoSEQ multiplex PCR; TCRdb stores in-frame clones only, minus some. The sample contains 2 million to 3 million clones, over 85% of which appear only once. Sequenced: naive CD4+ T cells sorted from blood. Subset meaning: CD45RA+ positively selected. Receptors were obtained from a man aged 18 to 30 in good health.

About this clone itself: Sequence at one end of the junction differs from germline and may be a read error. The same CDR3 arises from other DNA sequences in this sample as well. The chain employs TRBV2 and TRBJ2-5; perhaps TRBD2 as D (5 bases). The CDR3 runs 13 residues. In germline, CDR1 is SNHLY, CDR2 FYNNEI. The CDR3 sequence: CASSEDRGETQYF. DNA for the CDR3: TGTGCCAGCAGCGAAGATCGGGGTGAGACCCAGTACTTC.

V usage is TRBV7-8 and J usage is TRBJ2-3; perhaps TRBD2 as D (7 bases). This CDR3 is 18 amino acids long. Germline loops: CDR1 SGHVS, CDR2 FQNEAQ. The V gene lost 8 bases and the J gene lost 1 base, with 25 bases spanning the gap. DNA of the CDR3: TGTGCCAGCTCGAGGGGGGGGATTCCGGGAGAGGGCACAGATACGCAGTATTTT. Protein product: CASSRGGIPGEGTDTQYF.

The V gene is TRBV19, the J gene TRBJ1-1; no firm D call. From germline, CDR1 is LNHDA and CDR2 SQIVND (reference sequence). This CDR3 region has 15 residues. Trimming removed 3 bases from V and 0 bases from J, with 11 bases in between. The CDR3 here is CASSMASLLNTEAFF. Here the CDR3 DNA reads TGTGCCAGTAGTATGGCCAGCCTATTGAACACTGAAGCTTTCTTT.

The chain employs TRBV7-8 and TRBJ1-1, with D hard to call. From germline, CDR1 is SGHVS and CDR2 FQNEAQ. There are 15 residues in the CDR3. V lost 0 bases to trimming and J lost 5 bases, with 13 bases between them. CDR3 amino acids: CASSLAQGVGTEAFF. Written as DNA, the CDR3 is TGTGCCAGCAGCTTAGCGCAAGGTGTGGGGACTGAAGCTTTCTTT.

A remark on this clone: This CDR3 is also generated by other DNA sequences in the sample. The V and J genes are TRBV18 and TRBJ2-7; D gene ambiguous. This CDR3 is 12 amino acids long. Germline V lookup: CDR1 KGHSH, CDR2 LQKENI. V lost 3 bases to trimming and J lost 4 bases, with 7 bases between them. The CDR3 DNA is TGTGCCAGCTCACCCGCCGGGTACGAGCAGTACTTC. Translated, it gives CASSPAGYEQYF.

The rearrangement links TRBV7-2 to TRBJ2-2, with 8 positions matching TRBD1. After removal of 7 bases from V and 5 bases from J, the junction contained 6 bases not matched to a gene. CDR3 length equals 14 residues. Germline V lookup: CDR1 SGHTA, CDR2 FQGNSA. CDR3 region: CASKSQGATGELFF. The CDR3 DNA follows: TGTGCCAGCAAATCCCAGGGGGCGACCGGGGAGCTGTTTTTT.

The chain couples TRBV5-6 to TRBJ1-3; a possible D gene is TRBD1 (6 bases). The CDR3 has 15 amino acids. V was shortened by 2 bases and J by 4 bases, with 13 bases between the two germline ends. From germline, CDR1 is SGHDT and CDR2 YYEEEE. The chain's CDR3 is CASSFGQIFGNTIYF. The DNA of the CDR3 is TGTGCCAGCAGCTTCGGACAGATCTTCGGAAACACCATATATTTT.

V gene TRBV18 combines with J gene TRBJ2-7, with D possibly matching TRBD2 (6 bases). The length of the CDR3 is 15 residues. CDR1 KGHSH and CDR2 LQKENI come from the germline V gene. V lost 3 bases and J lost 2, with 14 bases in between. CDR3: CASSPLGGSPYEQYF. In DNA form, the CDR3 reads TGTGCCAGCTCACCCTTAGGAGGGAGCCCCTACGAGCAGTACTTC.

The gene calls are TRBV7-7 and TRBJ2-2; 9 bases are a match to TRBD1. Germline V gene lookup returns CDR1 SSHAT and CDR2 FNYEAQ (reference sequence). The CDR3 runs 14 residues. The CDR3 is CASRDREDTGELFF. CDR3 nucleotides: TGTGCTAGCCGGGACAGGGAGGACACCGGGGAGCTGTTTTTT.

The rearrangement uses TRBV7-9 and TRBJ2-4; unclear D gene. The germline CDR1 and CDR2 sequences are SEHNR and FQNEAQ (reference sequence). Trimming pared 5 bases from V and 1 base from J, leaving 12 bases between. The CDR3 is 15 residues long. CDR3 sequence: CASSRATVAKNIQYF. The CDR3 nucleotides read TGTGCCAGCAGCCGGGCTACGGTGGCCAAAAACATTCAGTACTTC.

This clone has a handful of counts. The genes are TRBV2 and TRBJ1-6; D might be TRBD1 (6 bases). The CDR3 runs to 14 residues. Germline CDR1 SNHLY, CDR2 FYNNEI. V lost 8 bases, J lost 9 bases, and 17 bases lay in between. CDR3 DNA: TGTGCCAGCCTGCCCGGGGGGCTGACTTCACCCCTCCACTTT. Protein product: CASLPGGLTSPLHF.

This chain connects TRBV5-5 to TRBJ2-2, with 7 nucleotides matching TRBD1. Trimming took 4 bases from V and 0 from J; bases not matched to a gene: 6. CDR3 length: 16 residues. In germline, CDR1 is SGHKS, CDR2 YYEKEE (reference sequence). This chain's CDR3 is CASSVTGTANTGELFF. The DNA for the CDR3 is TGTGCCAGCAGCGTTACCGGGACAGCGAACACCGGGGAGCTGTTTTTT.

The table lists this clone with a count of one. V and J are TRBV10-1 and TRBJ2-6; D tentatively reads TRBD1 or TRBD2 (5 bases each). Trimming removed 5 bases at V and 2 bases at J, with 7 bases between. The CDR3 contains 14 residues. The germline V gene encodes CDR1 WNHNN and CDR2 SYGVQD (reference sequence). The CDR3 protein is CASSRGPGANVLTF. The DNA of the CDR3 is TGCGCCAGCAGTCGGGGACCTGGGGCCAACGTCCTGACTTTC.

For the CDR3, the DNA is TGTGCCAGCAGCTTAGGTATAAATCAGCCCCAGCATTTT. Protein product: CASSLGINQPQHF. V is TRBV7-9 and J is TRBJ1-5; D gene ambiguous. CDR3 size: 13 residues. Germline loops: CDR1 SEHNR, CDR2 FQNEAQ (reference sequence). V was cut by 1 base and J by 4 bases, with 5 bases left in between.

CDR3 DNA sequence: TGTGCCACCCTTGACGGGGGGGGCATGAACACTGAAGCTTTCTTT. The encoded protein is CATLDGGGMNTEAFF. The chain recombines TRBV6-6 with TRBJ1-1, with D possibly TRBD1 on 6 matching bases. The V end lost 10 bases, the J end lost 0 bases, and 18 bases lay between the germline ends. This CDR3 contains 15 residues. Germline loops: CDR1 MNHNY, CDR2 SVGAGI (reference sequence).

This clone was seen only a few times. This chain links TRBV10-1 with TRBJ1-5; D possibly corresponds to TRBD1 (5 bases). There are 14 residues in the CDR3. In germline, CDR1 is WNHNN, CDR2 SYGVQD (reference sequence). V was trimmed by 6 bases and J by 0 bases, leaving 9 bases between them. CDR3 coding DNA: TGCGCCAGCAGACAGGTGAATAGCAATCAGCCCCAGCATTTT. This codes for CASRQVNSNQPQHF.

The chain combines TRBV2 with TRBJ2-3; 10 bases agree with TRBD1. The germline V gene has CDR1 SNHLY and CDR2 FYNNEI. The CDR3 has 15 residues. V gave up 8 bases and J gave up 4 bases; unmatched junction bases: 9. CDR3 residues: CASQAGTGVSDTQYF. The CDR3 coding sequence is TGTGCCAGCCAGGCCGGGACAGGGGTATCAGATACGCAGTATTTT.

The chain recombines TRBV4-1 with TRBJ2-7, with 8 nucleotides matching TRBD1. Germline CDR1 MGHRA, CDR2 YSYEKL. This CDR3 is 16 amino acids long. After removal of 3 bases from V and 3 bases from J, the junction contained 10 bases not matched to a gene. The CDR3 DNA follows: TGCGCCAGCAGCCACACGACGACAGGGGTGGTCTACGAGCAGTACTTC. As protein: CASSHTTTGVVYEQYF.

The genes are TRBV9 and TRBJ1-2; no firm D call. The CDR3 is made up of 13 amino acids. CDR1 and CDR2 (germline): SGDLS, YYNGEE. With 4 bases removed from V and 2 bases from J, the gap between germline ends came to 9 bases. Here the CDR3 DNA reads TGTGCCAGCAGCCCTCGGCTAAACTATGGCTACACCTTC. It encodes CASSPRLNYGYTF.

This chain uses TRBV7-9 with TRBJ2-7; the D gene is possibly TRBD1 (6 bases). The germline V and J ends were trimmed by 1 base and 2 bases, with 12 bases remaining between them. This CDR3 is 15 amino acids long. Germline V CDR1 and CDR2: SEHNR, FQNEAQ (reference sequence). CDR3 in amino acids: CASSLGDTGTYEQYF. DNA for the CDR3: TGTGCCAGCAGCTTAGGGGACACAGGGACCTACGAGCAGTACTTC.

The V gene is TRBV11-3, the J gene TRBJ1-1, with D uncertain. Germline CDR1 reads SGHNT; CDR2 reads YENEEA. Trimming shortened V by 2 bases and J by 7 bases, and 11 bases separated the two germline ends. The CDR3 runs 13 residues. This CDR3 is CASSLRLRNEAFF. The DNA for the CDR3 is TGTGCCAGCAGCTTAAGGTTACGGAATGAAGCTTTCTTT.

Only one count was recorded for this clone. The chain uses TRBV19 and TRBJ2-4, with 11 bases fitting TRBD1. Germline V gene lookup returns CDR1 LNHDA and CDR2 SQIVND (reference sequence). V was clipped by 5 bases and J by 11 bases; unmatched bases: 5. The CDR3 runs 13 residues. Here the CDR3 DNA reads TGTGCCAGTAGTCCTGGGACAGGGGGACTTCAGTACTTC. Translated, it gives CASSPGTGGLQYF.

The chain employs TRBV25-1 and TRBJ2-5, with D possibly TRBD1 on 5 matching bases. V was trimmed by 4 bases and J by 1 base, leaving 10 bases between them. The CDR3 extends over 14 amino acids. Germline V gene lookup returns CDR1 MGHDK and CDR2 SYGVNS. The CDR3 protein is CASSATAFQETQYF. In nucleotides, the CDR3 is TGTGCCAGCAGTGCGACAGCCTTCCAAGAGACCCAGTACTTC.

This clone was seen just once. In the same sample, other DNA sequences code for this CDR3. The V and J genes are TRBV9 and TRBJ2-2; no definite D call. The germline V gene has CDR1 SGDLS and CDR2 YYNGEE. The CDR3 is 13 amino acids. Trimming left V 0 bases short and J 5 bases short, with 5 bases between. The CDR3 DNA reads TGTGCCAGCAGCGTAGATGGGACCGGGGAGCTGTTTTTT. Protein: CASSVDGTGELFF.

The chain employs TRBV19 and TRBJ2-2; possibly TRBD2 for D (5 bases). Germline loops: CDR1 LNHDA, CDR2 SQIVND (reference sequence). V was clipped by 7 bases and J by 1 base, with 10 bases between them. The CDR3 consists of 14 residues. The CDR3 DNA reads TGTGCCAGTAACGGAGGTAGGAACACCGGGGAGCTGTTTTTT. The encoded protein is CASNGGRNTGELFF.

The chain recombines TRBV6-6 with TRBJ1-5, with D perhaps TRBD1 (5 bases). The CDR3 sequence is 16 residues long. The V and J ends lost 0 bases and 11 bases respectively, with 20 bases between them. CDR1 is MNHNY and CDR2 is SVGAGI in the germline V gene (reference sequence). DNA of the CDR3: TGTGCCAGCAGTTACTCGAATCACCGGGGGGAAGGGTCCCAGCATTTT. Protein sequence: CASSYSNHRGEGSQHF.

This clone came up a few times. One base away lies a much larger clone, so this may be a sequencing read error. Different DNA sequences within this sample yield the same CDR3. This chain connects TRBV7-9 to TRBJ2-5; D call uncertain. CDR3 length equals 11 residues. Germline-derived CDR1 and CDR2 are SEHNR and FQNEAQ (reference sequence). V lost 3 bases and J 5 bases, leaving 4 bases between the germline ends. CDR3 sequence: CASSFGETQYF. In DNA form, the CDR3 reads TGTGCCAGCAGCTTTGGGGAGACCCAGTACTTC.

V is TRBV10-3 and J is TRBJ2-5, with 7 bases fitting TRBD2. CDR1 ENHRY and CDR2 SYGVKD come from the germline V gene. The CDR3 totals 15 residues. V lost 6 bases and J lost 7; bases outside the gene matches: 14. The CDR3: CAISRDAGGLGTQYF. DNA of the CDR3: TGTGCCATCAGCCGGGACGCCGGGGGGTTGGGGACCCAGTACTTC.

This clone was found a few times. The junction does not match germline at one end; this may be a read error. This chain joins TRBV2 and TRBJ1-6; D call uncertain. The CDR3 is 15 residues long. Germline loops: CDR1 SNHLY, CDR2 FYNNEI. CDR3 sequence: CASRGEEGYNSPLHF. CDR3 DNA: TGTGCCAGCAGGGGAGAGGAAGGATATAATTCGCCCCTCCACTTT.

On this clone: At one of its ends the junction is not consistent with the germline gene, which may arise from a read error. For the CDR3, the DNA is TGTGCCAGCAGTCCTAAAGAAAAACTGTTTTTT. This encodes CASSPKEKLFF. The rearrangement links TRBV6-1 to TRBJ1-4; D gene ambiguous. The germline CDR1 and CDR2 sequences are MNHNS and SASEGT. The CDR3 sequence is 11 residues long.

The chain combines TRBV29-1 with TRBJ2-5; D may be TRBD1 (6 bases). CDR1 is SQVTM and CDR2 is ANQGSEA in the germline V gene. The CDR3 spans 13 residues. Between the trimmed V and J ends, which lost 4 bases and 4 bases, there was a span of 13 bases. The CDR3 coding sequence is TGCAGCGTTGGATTGGGGGCGAGAGAGACCCAGTACTTC. Encoded protein: CSVGLGARETQYF.

This clone was picked up one time. The genes are TRBV14 and TRBJ1-2; D remains ambiguous. The CDR3 is 17 amino acids. Deletions cut 1 base from V and 4 bases from J, with 19 bases between. Germline CDR1 and CDR2: SGHDN and FVKESK. CDR3 sequence (DNA): TGTGCCAGCAGCCAAGGTACGGGAACTTTGGCAGTCTATGGCTACACCTTC. This encodes CASSQGTGTLAVYGYTF.